Listed below are T cell receptor beta chains from one sample, sequenced in a study of T-cell memory formation after mild COVID-19. TCRdb independently ran MiXCR on the 5' RACE reads; one entry per CDR3 protein. The sample carries about 49,000 distinct CDR3 sequences, 25% to 35% recorded once. The sequenced sample was PBMCs or a T cell subset sorted from them (not recorded which). The source of these receptors is a man aged 18 to 35 who had mild COVID-19 (a few samples of this study predate the infection). Cell type and time point are not known. CDR3s include the opening cysteine and the closing phenylalanine or tryptophan. Fields, in order: V gene, clone size, D gene, J gene, CDR3 DNA, CDR3 protein. D genes are given only for firm matches. A clone size is listed for some rows: how often the clone was seen (once, few, many), or a class if it is expanded.

TRBV12-3/TRBV12-4,few,NA,TRBJ2-3,TGTGCCAGCGCCTTACGATCGGGGCGCACAGATACGCAGTATTTT,CASALRSGRTDTQYF
TRBV5-1,NA,TRBD1,TRBJ2-3,TGCGCCAGCAGCTTGGCCTTTGTAGGACAGGCCACAGATACGCAGTATTTT,CASSLAFVGQATDTQYF
TRBV11-2,NA,NA,TRBJ2-3,TGTGCCAGCAGCTTAGAGGCGGTGGTCACAGATACGCAGTATTTT,CASSLEAVVTDTQYF
TRBV20-1,few,NA,TRBJ1-1,TGCAGTGCTAGAGATCCGGACAGAATCACTGAAGCTTTCTTT,CSARDPDRITEAFF
TRBV4-3,NA,TRBD1,TRBJ1-6,TGCGCCAGCAGCCAAGAGGGAGACAGGGATTCACCCCTCCACTTT,CASSQEGDRDSPLHF
TRBV20-1,few,NA,TRBJ2-7,TGCAGTGCTAGTTCGGACGGCGCCTACGAGCAGTACTTC,CSASSDGAYEQYF
TRBV5-5,few,TRBD2,TRBJ2-5,TGTGCCAGCAGCCTGGGGGGGGAGACTAAGACCCAGTACTTC,CASSLGGETKTQYF
TRBV7-9,once,NA,TRBJ2-4,TGTGCCAGCAGCTTAGGTCCCGGAGCCAAAAACATTCAGTACTTC,CASSLGPGAKNIQYF
TRBV11-2,NA,TRBD2,TRBJ2-5,TGTGCCAGCAGCTTAGTACCAGCGGGGGGTTGGCAAGAGACCCAGTACTTC,CASSLVPAGGWQETQYF
TRBV7-2,NA,NA,TRBJ2-1,TGTGCCAGCAGCCAAGGCGGGGAAGAGTTCTTC,CASSQGGEEFF
TRBV3-1,NA,TRBD2,TRBJ2-2,TGTGCCAGCAGCCAAGATGGAAGTCTAGCGGGGGCCTACACCGGGGAGCTGTTTTTT,CASSQDGSLAGAYTGELFF
TRBV5-4,NA,NA,TRBJ1-1,TGTGCCAGCCAAGGGGGGAACACTGAAGCTTTCTTT,CASQGGNTEAFF
TRBV7-7,NA,NA,TRBJ2-3,TGTGCTAGCAGCTTAAGTGTTTCGGGAACAGATACGCAGTATTTT,CASSLSVSGTDTQYF
TRBV3-1,NA,TRBD2,TRBJ2-5,TGTGCCAGCACCCCCAGCCTAGCGGGGCTCCAAGAGACCCAGTACTTC,CASTPSLAGLQETQYF
TRBV6-4,few,NA,TRBJ2-3,TGTGCCAGCAGTGAGGGGGGCGCGACAGATACGCAGTATTTT,CASSEGGATDTQYF
TRBV5-1,few,TRBD2,TRBJ2-1,TGCGCCAGCAGCTCGGCGGGGGGGGAGCAGTTCTTC,CASSSAGGEQFF
TRBV6-2/TRBV6-3,NA,NA,TRBJ2-1,TGTGCCAGCAGTTACTCTGGACCGAATGAGCAGTTCTTC,CASSYSGPNEQFF
TRBV3-1,NA,NA,TRBJ2-7,TGTGCCAGCAGCAGAGGACGGAGAGCCTACGAGCAGTACTTC,CASSRGRRAYEQYF
TRBV19,NA,NA,TRBJ1-1,TGTGCCACCCGGGGGGGTTGGACTGAAGCTTTCTTT,CATRGGWTEAFF
TRBV29-1,few,TRBD1,TRBJ1-2,TGCAGCGTTGAGATCAGGGACAGGGGATATGGCTACACCTTC,CSVEIRDRGYGYTF
TRBV29-1,few,NA,TRBJ1-2,TGCAGCGTTGACCGTAACTATGGCTACACCTTC,CSVDRNYGYTF
TRBV11-2,NA,TRBD1,TRBJ2-7,TGTGCCAGCACGCCCCGGGACAGGGGGACCCACGAGCAGTACTTC,CASTPRDRGTHEQYF
TRBV12-3/TRBV12-4,NA,NA,TRBJ2-1,TGTGCCAGCAGTTTCGGCATAGCGGACGACAATGAGCAGTTCTTC,CASSFGIADDNEQFF
TRBV7-2,few,NA,TRBJ1-5,TGTGCCAGCAGCTCCCTACCGGCGGGCGGCGGTCAGCCCCAGCATTTT,CASSSLPAGGGQPQHF
TRBV12-3/TRBV12-4,few,NA,TRBJ2-2,TGTGCCAGCAGTTTAGAGCCCACCGGGGAGCTGTTTTTT,CASSLEPTGELFF
TRBV12-3/TRBV12-4,NA,NA,TRBJ1-2,TGTGCCAGCAGTTTAACCCTCGACCGCTCCGGCTATGGCTACACCTTC,CASSLTLDRSGYGYTF
TRBV6-2/TRBV6-3,once,NA,TRBJ2-6,TGTGCCAGCAGCACCTTCCTGGTTGCTGGGGCCAACGTCCTGACTTTC,CASSTFLVAGANVLTF
TRBV7-9,few,TRBD2,TRBJ2-5,TGTGCCAGCAGCTCGGCGGGAGCTGGAGGAGAGACCCAGTACTTC,CASSSAGAGGETQYF
TRBV6-2/TRBV6-3,NA,NA,TRBJ1-5,TGTGCCAGCAGTAACGGACAGCACAGCAATCAGCCCCAGCATTTT,CASSNGQHSNQPQHF
TRBV6-2/TRBV6-3,few,TRBD2,TRBJ2-1,TGTGCCAGCAGTTATAGAGCGGGGGGGTCCAATGAGCAGTTCTTC,CASSYRAGGSNEQFF
TRBV27,few,NA,TRBJ2-3,TGTGCCAGCAGCCCTGTTTACGGGGGCAGGGCAGATACGCAGTATTTT,CASSPVYGGRADTQYF